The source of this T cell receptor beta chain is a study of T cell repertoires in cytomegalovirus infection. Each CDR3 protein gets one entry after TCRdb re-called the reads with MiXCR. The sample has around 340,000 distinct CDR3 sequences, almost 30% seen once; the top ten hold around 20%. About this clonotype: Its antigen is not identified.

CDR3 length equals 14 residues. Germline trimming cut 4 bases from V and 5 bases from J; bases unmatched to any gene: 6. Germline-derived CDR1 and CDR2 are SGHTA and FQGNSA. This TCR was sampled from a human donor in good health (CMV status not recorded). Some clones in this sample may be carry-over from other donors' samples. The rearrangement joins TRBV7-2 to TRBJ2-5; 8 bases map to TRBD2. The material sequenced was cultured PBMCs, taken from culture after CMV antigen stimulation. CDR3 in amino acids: CASSSRTSTETQYF. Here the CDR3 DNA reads TGTGCCAGCAGCTCCCGGACTAGCACGGAGACCCAGTACTTC.